The 27 T cell receptor beta chains in this list originate from one sample, sequenced in a study of blood T cell repertoires in COVID-19. Using immunoSEQ multiplex PCR, the repertoire was profiled, and TCRdb retains in-frame clones only, with some absent. The data show around 97,000 clones, with nearly 85% seen just once and 10% to 15% held by the top ten. Sequencing was carried out using peripheral blood. These receptors originate from a human donor in a cohort sampled during active or convalescent COVID-19.

The V and J genes are TRBV28 and TRBJ1-1; 8 bases match TRBD1. V was clipped by 5 bases and J by 1 base; unmatched bases: 9. This CDR3 contains 16 residues. Germline CDR1 is MDHEN and CDR2 is SYDVKM. In DNA, the CDR3 is TGTGCCAGCAGTCACCCAGGGGGCGCGAGGAACACTGAAGCTTTCTTT. Its translation is CASSHPGGARNTEAFF.

The gene calls are TRBV11-3 and TRBJ2-5; TRBD1 aligns across 8 bases. Germline V CDR1 and CDR2: SGHNT, YENEEA. The V gene end was trimmed by 3 bases and the J gene end by 5 bases; junction bases not matched to a gene: 8. There are 15 residues in the CDR3. The CDR3 sequence is CASSLGRGLSETQYF. Written as DNA, the CDR3 is TGTGCCAGCAGCTTGGGCAGGGGGCTGTCGGAGACCCAGTACTTC.

The V and J genes are TRBV6-2 or TRBV6-3 and TRBJ1-1; tentatively, D is TRBD1 (5 bases). The V gene's germline CDR1 is MNHEY and CDR2 SVGEGT. The germline V and J ends were trimmed by 5 bases and 0 bases, with 16 bases remaining between them. This CDR3 comprises 16 residues. The chain's CDR3 is CASSPQGPGMNTEAFF. DNA for the CDR3: TGTGCCAGCAGTCCCCAGGGTCCCGGTATGAACACTGAAGCTTTCTTT.

The chain joins TRBV27 to TRBJ1-2; 8 bases are a match to TRBD1. The CDR3 totals 15 residues. The junction had 14 bases not matched to a gene; V was cut back by 8 bases and J by 6 bases. Per the germline V gene, CDR1 is MNHEY and CDR2 is SMNVEV (reference sequence). The chain's CDR3 is CASRTGQGREDGYTF. The DNA for the CDR3 is TGTGCCAGCCGAACCGGACAGGGAAGGGAAGATGGCTACACCTTC.

This chain uses TRBV6-1 with TRBJ1-4; 9 positions match TRBD1. V dropped 1 base and J dropped 7; count of bases not matched to a gene: 1. The CDR3 covers 14 residues. Germline V CDR1 and CDR2: MNHNS, SASEGT. CDR3 nucleotides: TGTGCCAGCAGTGAAGGGGGACAGGGTGAAAAACTGTTTTTT. Its protein is CASSEGGQGEKLFF.

The rearrangement joins TRBV9 to TRBJ1-4; 7 bases fit TRBD1. Germline-derived CDR1 and CDR2 are SGDLS and YYNGEE. The CDR3 runs to 18 residues. With 0 bases clipped from V and 4 bases from J, the junction kept 12 bases outside the gene matches. CDR3: CASSVAKDRTGVNEKLFF. CDR3 nucleotides: TGTGCCAGCAGCGTAGCTAAGGACAGGACCGGTGTTAATGAAAAACTGTTTTTT.

The chain employs TRBV7-6 and TRBJ1-5; no definite D call. The length of the CDR3 is 13 residues. Looked up from germline, CDR1 is SGHVS and CDR2 is FNYEAQ. V was trimmed by 5 bases and J by 1 base, leaving 6 bases between them. The DNA for the CDR3 is TGTGCCAGCAGCACGGGGAGCAATCAGCCCCAGCATTTT. Translating it yields CASSTGSNQPQHF.

V gene TRBV11-2 combines with J gene TRBJ1-3, with D hard to call. The V and J ends lost 5 bases and 9 bases respectively, with 8 bases between them. The V gene's germline CDR1 is SGHAT and CDR2 FQNNGV. This CDR3 region has 11 residues. CDR3 DNA sequence: TGTGCCAGCAGCCCCCGAGCCACCATATATTTT. Its protein is CASSPRATIYF.

This clone occurred a few times. The genes are TRBV5-1 and TRBJ1-2; maybe TRBD1 (6 bases). The CDR3 runs to 12 residues. Germline CDR1 is SGHRS and CDR2 is YFSETQ. The V gene lost 7 bases and the J gene lost 4 bases, with 11 bases spanning the gap. The CDR3 loop reads CASYRDFYGYTF. As DNA, the CDR3 is TGCGCCAGCTACAGGGATTTCTATGGCTACACCTTC.

CDR3 region: CASSVAGPNTGELFF. In DNA form, the CDR3 reads TGCGCCAGCAGCGTAGCGGGGCCCAACACCGGGGAGCTGTTTTTT. The chain carries TRBV5-1 and TRBJ2-2; 8 bases map to TRBD2. V shed 4 bases and J 2 bases; nucleotides not matched to a gene: 4. Per germline, CDR1 SGHRS and CDR2 YFSETQ. The CDR3 contains 15 residues.

This sequence joins TRBV18 and TRBJ1-1; 7 bases match TRBD1. Germline CDR1 is KGHSH and CDR2 is LQKENI. This CDR3 is 15 amino acids long. V lost 1 base to trimming and J lost 2 bases; unmatched junction nucleotides: 4. CDR3 sequence (DNA): TGTGCCAGCTCACCACAACAGGGGACCAACACTGAAGCTTTCTTT. Translating it yields CASSPQQGTNTEAFF.

This chain links TRBV28 with TRBJ1-2; possibly TRBD1 for D (5 bases). The V and J ends lost 11 bases and 5 bases respectively, with 27 bases between them. The V gene's germline CDR1 is MDHEN and CDR2 SYDVKM. This CDR3 is built from 16 residues. DNA for the CDR3: TGTGCCGGGGGAGGAGGCGGTTCCCCCCCCTATTATGGCTACACCTTC. Translation gives CAGGGGGSPPYYGYTF.

The chain joins TRBV19 to TRBJ1-5; 11 bases line up with TRBD1. From germline, CDR1 is LNHDA and CDR2 SQIVND (reference sequence). The CDR3 consists of 18 residues. V lost 3 bases to trimming and J lost 7 bases; unmatched junction nucleotides: 14. The CDR3 DNA reads as TGTGCCAGTAGTATTGTTCCCCCATCGGGACAGGGGGACCAGCCCCAGCATTTT. Its protein is CASSIVPPSGQGDQPQHF.

This clone appeared once. The V and J genes are TRBV18 and TRBJ1-1, with 8 bases lining up with TRBD1. The CDR3 consists of 16 residues. The V segment lost 1 base and the J segment 1 base; nucleotides outside the gene matches: 5. Germline CDR1 reads KGHSH; CDR2 reads LQKENI. The CDR3 protein is CASSPRRQGTNTEAFF. The CDR3 bases are TGTGCCAGCTCACCACGGAGACAGGGGACGAACACTGAAGCTTTCTTT.

The gene calls are TRBV10-3 and TRBJ2-1; possible D gene TRBD2, 5 bases. The CDR3 covers 14 residues. Trimming pared 0 bases from V and 8 bases from J, leaving 11 bases between. The germline V gene encodes CDR1 ENHRY and CDR2 SYGVKD. CDR3 nucleotide sequence: TGTGCCATCAGTGAGTCCGGGAACTCCTATGAGCAGTTCTTC. Protein sequence: CAISESGNSYEQFF.

This sequence joins TRBV11-3 and TRBJ2-3, with D possibly TRBD2 on 7 matching bases. The CDR3 has 15 amino acids. Germline values: CDR1 SGHNT, CDR2 YENEEA. V shed 5 bases and J shed 2 bases, with 14 bases lying between them. For the CDR3, the DNA is TGTGCCAGCAGCCCTAGGGGGGGGCTCACAGATACGCAGTATTTT. This codes for CASSPRGGLTDTQYF.

V and J are TRBV5-4 and TRBJ2-1, with 9 bases identical to TRBD2. V gave up 4 bases and J gave up 2 bases; unmatched junction bases: 7. This CDR3 has 16 residues. CDR1 and CDR2 (germline): SGHNT, YYREEE (reference sequence). CDR3 sequence: CASSHSGGAPYNEQFF. CDR3 nucleotides: TGTGCCAGCAGCCATAGCGGGGGAGCCCCCTACAATGAGCAGTTCTTC.

The chain is built from TRBV2 and TRBJ2-2; the match to TRBD2 covers 8 bases. The CDR3 length is 15 residues. Germline assignment: CDR1 SNHLY and CDR2 FYNNEI. The V gene end was trimmed by 0 bases and the J gene end by 5 bases; junction bases not matched to a gene: 2. This CDR3 is CASSEASGETGELFF. In nucleotides, the CDR3 is TGTGCCAGCAGTGAAGCTAGCGGGGAAACCGGGGAGCTGTTTTTT.

This clone was observed once. The chain carries TRBV19 and TRBJ2-4; D not resolved. The CDR3 is 15 residues long. Germline CDR1 is LNHDA and CDR2 is SQIVND (reference sequence). Trimming left V 4 bases short and J 1 base short, with 11 bases between. The CDR3 spells CASSTQYSAKNIQYF. The CDR3, as DNA: TGTGCCAGTAGTACCCAATATAGTGCCAAAAACATTCAGTACTTC.

In nucleotides, the CDR3 is TGTGCCAGTAGTATAGAGGCTAGCGGGGGGTACCAAGAGACCCAGTACTTC. Translated: CASSIEASGGYQETQYF. This chain links TRBV19 with TRBJ2-5; TRBD2 agrees at 11 bases. Trimming removed 0 bases from V and 0 bases from J; junction bases left unmatched: 3. The CDR3 spans 17 residues. CDR1 and CDR2 (germline): LNHDA, SQIVND (reference sequence).

The chain joins TRBV28 to TRBJ2-7, with D perhaps matching TRBD1 (5 bases). The CDR3 spans 13 residues. Trimming shortened V by 4 bases and J by 0 bases, and 7 bases separated the two germline ends. CDR1 and CDR2 (germline): MDHEN, SYDVKM. CDR3 protein: CASSYRNSYEQYF. The DNA of the CDR3 is TGTGCCAGCAGTTACAGGAACTCCTACGAGCAGTACTTC.

This rearrangement joins TRBV27 to TRBJ2-2, with a weak D call TRBD1 (6 bases). V dropped 5 bases and J dropped 3 bases, with 13 bases sitting between them. CDR1 is MNHEY, CDR2 SMNVEV, per germline (reference sequence). The CDR3 length is 15 residues. CDR3 amino acids: CASSHYRADTGELFF. The CDR3 nucleotides read TGTGCCAGCAGTCACTACAGGGCCGACACCGGGGAGCTGTTTTTT.

This CDR3 reads CASSQDRGTGGDNQPQHF. CDR3 DNA sequence: TGTGCCAGCAGCCAAGATCGGGGCACAGGGGGTGACAATCAGCCCCAGCATTTT. The chain is built from TRBV3-1 (or the pseudogene TRBV3-2) and TRBJ1-5; 8 bases match TRBD1. Trimming cost V 0 bases and J 3 bases; bases outside gene matches: 10. The CDR3 has 18 amino acids. CDR1 and CDR2 from the germline V gene are LGHDT and YNNKEL (reference sequence).

This chain links TRBV6-4 with TRBJ1-4, with TRBD1 as a possible D gene (5 bases). Germline CDR1 reads MRHNA; CDR2 reads SNTAGT. The ends were cut back, 7 bases at V and 1 base at J, with 13 bases in the middle. The CDR3 contains 15 residues. In DNA, the CDR3 is TGTGCCAGCAAGAAGACGGGGGTAACTAATGAAAAACTGTTTTTT. This encodes CASKKTGVTNEKLFF.

The CDR3 bases are TGTGCCAGCAGCACGGGATCGGTCATCTACGAGCAGTACTTC. It is translated as CASSTGSVIYEQYF. V usage is TRBV5-5 and J usage is TRBJ2-7; tentative D call: TRBD2 (5 bases). V lost 4 bases and J 3 bases, leaving 14 bases between the germline ends. The V gene's germline CDR1 is SGHKS and CDR2 YYEKEE (reference sequence). The CDR3 contains 14 residues.

The sample holds one count of this clone. The CDR3 DNA sequence: TGCGCCAGCAGCTTGGCCTGGGGACAAGGCACAGATACGCAGTATTTT. Translated: CASSLAWGQGTDTQYF. The V and J genes are TRBV5-1 and TRBJ2-3, with D perhaps matching TRBD1 (6 bases). The germline V gene has CDR1 SGHRS and CDR2 YFSETQ. The CDR3 spans 16 residues. Trimming cost V 0 bases and J 1 base, with 12 bases left between them.

V usage is TRBV6-6 and J usage is TRBJ2-5; 7 bases map to TRBD2. The junction had 13 bases not matched to a gene; V was cut back by 5 bases and J by 4 bases. CDR1 and CDR2 from the germline V gene are MNHNY and SVGAGI (reference sequence). The CDR3 is 16 residues long. The CDR3, as DNA: TGTGCCAGCAGTGCCCGCCCGGGCGGGGGTTCAGAGACCCAGTACTTC. It translates to CASSARPGGGSETQYF.